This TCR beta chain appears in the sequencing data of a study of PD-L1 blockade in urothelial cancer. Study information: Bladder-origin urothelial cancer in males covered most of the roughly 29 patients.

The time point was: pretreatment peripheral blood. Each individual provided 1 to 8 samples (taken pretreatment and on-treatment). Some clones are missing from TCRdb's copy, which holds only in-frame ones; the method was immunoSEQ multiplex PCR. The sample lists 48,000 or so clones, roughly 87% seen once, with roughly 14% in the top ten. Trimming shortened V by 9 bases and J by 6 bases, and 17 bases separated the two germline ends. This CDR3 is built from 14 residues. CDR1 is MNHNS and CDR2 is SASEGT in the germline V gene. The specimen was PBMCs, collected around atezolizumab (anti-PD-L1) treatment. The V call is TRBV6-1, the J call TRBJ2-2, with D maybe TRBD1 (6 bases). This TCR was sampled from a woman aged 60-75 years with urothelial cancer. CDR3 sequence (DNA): TGTGCCAGTAGTCAAGTAGGGGGTTCCGGGGAGCTGTTTTTT. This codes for CASSQVGGSGELFF.